The present TCR beta chain was sequenced within a study of shared clonotypes between healthy human individuals. Study in general: Each donor had three CD4 naive, three CD4 memory, two CD8 naive and one CD8 memory plate.

CDR3 length: 15 residues. Germline V gene sequence: CDR1 SGHTA, CDR2 FQGTGA. V lost 5 bases to trimming and J lost 2 bases, with 15 bases between them. Some clones are missing from TCRdb's copy, which holds only in-frame ones; the method was immunoSEQ multiplex PCR. This table holds around 1,100,000 clones, around 77% found once. A word on this clone: What it recognizes is unknown. At the DNA level, this CDR3 is encoded by other sequences in the same sample as well.

Study-wide findings and caveats: Shared across a handful of donors were approximately 5% of the naive CD4 clonotypes. How much donors shared clonotypes was expected to be affected by sequencing depth. Rarefaction indicated that sorted-subset sequencing remained incomplete although depth was large.

Sequencing input: memory CD4+ T cells from PBMCs. The sample's subset: CD45RA-negative fraction. The clonotype comes from a man aged 18 to 29 in good health. Some clones in this sample may be carry-over from other donors' samples. The chain joins TRBV7-3 to TRBJ2-5; D might be TRBD1 (6 bases). The CDR3 here is CASSLTRDTQETQYF. Written as DNA, the CDR3 is TGTGCCAGCAGCCTCACCAGGGACACACAAGAGACCCAGTACTTC.